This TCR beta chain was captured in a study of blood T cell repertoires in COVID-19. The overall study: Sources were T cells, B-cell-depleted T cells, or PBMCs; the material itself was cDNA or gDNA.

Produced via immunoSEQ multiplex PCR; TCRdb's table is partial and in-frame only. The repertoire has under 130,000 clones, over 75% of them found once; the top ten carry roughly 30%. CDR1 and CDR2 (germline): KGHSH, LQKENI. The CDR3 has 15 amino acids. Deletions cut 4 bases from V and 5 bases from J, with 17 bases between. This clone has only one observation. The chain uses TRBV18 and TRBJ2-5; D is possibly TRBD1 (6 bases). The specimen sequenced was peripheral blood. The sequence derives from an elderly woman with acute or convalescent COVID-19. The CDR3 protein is CASSLYRASSETQYF. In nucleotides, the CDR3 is TGTGCCAGCTCACTATACAGGGCTTCCTCGGAGACCCAGTACTTC.